Listed below are T cell receptor beta chains from one sample, sequenced in a study of neoadjuvant anti-PD-1 for oral cavity cancer. The table came from immunoSEQ multiplex PCR; TCRdb's copy has only in-frame clones and leaves some out. The sample has 35,000 to 40,000 clones, 38% seen once. Sequenced material: tumor tissue, taken after nivolumab (anti-PD-1) treatment. The receptors here all came from a person aged 40-85 years with oral cavity squamous cell carcinoma. Both conserved end residues are part of each CDR3. D genes are given only for firm matches. Clone size is stated in some rows and not others, as once, few, many or a class when expanded.

V gene: TRBV28
clone size: many
J gene: TRBJ1-4
D gene: TRBD1
CDR3 protein: CASSSPPGTDNEKLFF
CDR3 DNA: TGTGCCAGCAGTTCCCCCCCCGGGACAGATAATGAAAAACTGTTTTTT

V gene: TRBV5-8
clone size: many
J gene: TRBJ1-2
D gene: TRBD1
CDR3 protein: CASSPGTGAYGYTF
CDR3 DNA: TGTGCCAGCAGCCCCGGGACAGGGGCCTATGGCTACACCTTC

V gene: TRBV28
clone size: few
J gene: TRBJ1-2
D gene: NA
CDR3 protein: CASNHDNYGYTF
CDR3 DNA: TGTGCCAGCAACCATGACAACTATGGCTACACCTTC

V gene: TRBV7-6
clone size: many
J gene: TRBJ2-3
D gene: TRBD2
CDR3 protein: CASSLSGNTDTQYF
CDR3 DNA: TGTGCCAGCAGCTTAAGCGGGAACACAGATACGCAGTATTTT

V gene: TRBV18
clone size: NA
J gene: TRBJ1-6
D gene: NA
CDR3 protein: CASSPQTVGNSPLHF
CDR3 DNA: TGTGCCAGCTCACCACAGACGGTTGGCAATTCACCCCTCCACTTT

V gene: TRBV19
clone size: NA
J gene: TRBJ2-1
D gene: NA
CDR3 protein: CASALDYNEQFF
CDR3 DNA: TGTGCCAGTGCTTTGGACTACAATGAGCAGTTCTTC

V gene: TRBV7-8
clone size: NA
J gene: TRBJ2-5
D gene: NA
CDR3 protein: CATRVNHIETQYF
CDR3 DNA: TGTGCCACCCGCGTCAACCACATAGAGACCCAGTACTTC

V gene: TRBV5-4
clone size: NA
J gene: TRBJ2-3
D gene: NA
CDR3 protein: CASSFGSVRTDTQYF
CDR3 DNA: TGTGCCAGCAGCTTCGGTAGCGTCCGCACAGATACGCAGTATTTT

V gene: TRBV6-6
clone size: few
J gene: TRBJ2-1
D gene: NA
CDR3 protein: CASSTGQRNEQFF
CDR3 DNA: TGTGCCAGCAGTACAGGGCAACGCAATGAGCAGTTCTTC

V gene: TRBV7-9
clone size: NA
J gene: TRBJ2-7
D gene: TRBD2
CDR3 protein: CASSSRAGVSSYEQYF
CDR3 DNA: TGTGCCAGCAGCTCGAGAGCGGGAGTCAGCTCCTACGAGCAGTACTTC

V gene: TRBV7-9
clone size: many
J gene: TRBJ1-2
D gene: NA
CDR3 protein: CASSSEQGHGYTF
CDR3 DNA: TGTGCCAGCAGCTCCGAACAGGGCCATGGCTACACCTTC

V gene: TRBV30
clone size: NA
J gene: TRBJ2-2
D gene: NA
CDR3 protein: CAWSVPDRRTGELFF
CDR3 DNA: TGTGCCTGGAGTGTACCCGACAGGCGCACCGGGGAGCTGTTTTTT

V gene: TRBV5-6
clone size: few
J gene: TRBJ2-3
D gene: NA
CDR3 protein: CASGPSGTDTQYF
CDR3 DNA: TGTGCCAGCGGTCCGAGCGGGACAGATACGCAGTATTTT

V gene: TRBV11-1
clone size: few
J gene: TRBJ2-5
D gene: NA
CDR3 protein: CASSFRERAQETQYF
CDR3 DNA: TGTGCCAGCAGCTTTAGGGAGAGGGCCCAAGAGACCCAGTACTTC

V gene: TRBV7-8
clone size: NA
J gene: TRBJ1-1
D gene: NA
CDR3 protein: CASSLYFSGRLLNTEAFF
CDR3 DNA: TGTGCCAGCAGCTTATATTTTTCAGGTCGATTATTGAACACTGAAGCTTTCTTT

V gene: TRBV5-6
clone size: NA
J gene: TRBJ1-2
D gene: NA
CDR3 protein: CASSWGGLANYGYTF
CDR3 DNA: TGTGCCAGCAGCTGGGGTGGACTAGCTAACTATGGCTACACCTTC

V gene: TRBV30
clone size: NA
J gene: TRBJ2-3
D gene: TRBD2
CDR3 protein: CAWSGVGGRIDTQYF
CDR3 DNA: TGTGCCTGGTCTGGGGTCGGCGGGAGGATAGATACGCAGTATTTT

V gene: TRBV20-1
clone size: NA
J gene: TRBJ2-4
D gene: NA
CDR3 protein: CSASLVNIQYF
CDR3 DNA: TGCAGTGCTAGTCTGGTGAACATTCAGTACTTC

V gene: TRBV6-6
clone size: few
J gene: TRBJ1-5
D gene: NA
CDR3 protein: CASSYSSTNQPQHF
CDR3 DNA: TGTGCCAGCAGTTACTCGAGTACCAATCAGCCCCAGCATTTT

V gene: TRBV5-4
clone size: few
J gene: TRBJ2-1
D gene: NA
CDR3 protein: CASSWPRGSDNEQFF
CDR3 DNA: TGTGCCAGCAGCTGGCCCCGGGGTTCGGACAATGAGCAGTTCTTC

V gene: TRBV5-1
clone size: NA
J gene: TRBJ2-5
D gene: NA
CDR3 protein: CASSLAGAYQETQYF
CDR3 DNA: TGCGCCAGCAGCTTGGCCGGGGCGTACCAAGAGACCCAGTACTTC

V gene: TRBV9
clone size: many
J gene: TRBJ1-2
D gene: NA
CDR3 protein: CASSLGVGTPTLLFGYTF
CDR3 DNA: TGTGCCAGCAGCCTGGGGGTAGGGACACCAACACTCCTCTTTGGCTACACCTTC

V gene: TRBV7-9
clone size: NA
J gene: TRBJ2-1
D gene: NA
CDR3 protein: CASSLLPGVTSYNEQFF
CDR3 DNA: TGTGCCAGCAGCTTATTACCGGGAGTGACTTCCTACAATGAGCAGTTCTTC

V gene: TRBV10-3
clone size: many
J gene: TRBJ1-5
D gene: NA
CDR3 protein: CAISAGDNQPQHF
CDR3 DNA: TGTGCCATCAGTGCGGGTGACAATCAGCCCCAGCATTTT

V gene: TRBV2
clone size: few
J gene: TRBJ1-2
D gene: TRBD1
CDR3 protein: CAVGQGYGYTF
CDR3 DNA: TGTGCCGTGGGACAGGGCTATGGCTACACCTTC

V gene: TRBV10-2
clone size: medium-sized
J gene: TRBJ2-2
D gene: TRBD2
CDR3 protein: CASSLAGGNTGELFF
CDR3 DNA: TGCGCCAGCTCATTAGCGGGAGGTAACACCGGGGAGCTGTTTTTT

V gene: TRBV28
clone size: NA
J gene: TRBJ1-1
D gene: NA
CDR3 protein: CASSFLQQGSEAFF
CDR3 DNA: TGTGCCAGCAGTTTCCTTCAACAGGGTTCTGAAGCTTTCTTT

V gene: TRBV7-9
clone size: few
J gene: TRBJ1-5
D gene: NA
CDR3 protein: CAIQGDSNQPQHF
CDR3 DNA: TGTGCCATCCAGGGAGATAGCAATCAGCCCCAGCATTTT

V gene: TRBV10-3
clone size: NA
J gene: TRBJ2-5
D gene: TRBD2
CDR3 protein: CAISEYTTTSGQETQYF
CDR3 DNA: TGTGCCATCAGCGAGTATACGACGACTAGCGGGCAAGAGACCCAGTACTTC

V gene: TRBV7-6
clone size: NA
J gene: TRBJ1-2
D gene: NA
CDR3 protein: CASSLEGGSGDDGYGYTF
CDR3 DNA: TGTGCCAGCAGCTTAGAGGGGGGGAGCGGGGACGACGGCTATGGCTACACCTTC

V gene: TRBV6-1
clone size: few
J gene: TRBJ1-5
D gene: NA
CDR3 protein: CASSTIGDQPQHF
CDR3 DNA: TGTGCCAGCAGTACCATAGGTGATCAGCCCCAGCATTTT

V gene: TRBV7-6
clone size: few
J gene: TRBJ1-1
D gene: TRBD1
CDR3 protein: CASSLSQGDTEAFF
CDR3 DNA: TGTGCCAGCAGCTTATCGCAGGGGGACACTGAAGCTTTCTTT

V gene: TRBV6-1
clone size: few
J gene: TRBJ1-1
D gene: NA
CDR3 protein: CASSDAGYWTEAFF
CDR3 DNA: TGTGCCAGCAGTGATGCAGGGTATTGGACTGAAGCTTTCTTT

V gene: TRBV2
clone size: NA
J gene: TRBJ2-2
D gene: NA
CDR3 protein: CARGEDTNTGELFF
CDR3 DNA: TGTGCCAGGGGGGAAGACACGAACACCGGGGAGCTGTTTTTT

V gene: TRBV11-2
clone size: NA
J gene: TRBJ1-1
D gene: TRBD1
CDR3 protein: CASSLGTGITEAFF
CDR3 DNA: TGTGCCAGCAGCTTAGGGACAGGGATCACTGAAGCTTTCTTT

V gene: TRBV19
clone size: NA
J gene: TRBJ2-7
D gene: TRBD1
CDR3 protein: CASSARDRGYEQYF
CDR3 DNA: TGTGCCAGTAGTGCCCGGGACAGGGGTTACGAGCAGTACTTC

V gene: TRBV29-1
clone size: NA
J gene: TRBJ1-4
D gene: NA
CDR3 protein: CSFLDGNEKLFF
CDR3 DNA: TGCAGCTTTTTGGACGGTAATGAAAAACTGTTTTTT

V gene: TRBV19
clone size: medium-sized
J gene: TRBJ2-6
D gene: TRBD1
CDR3 protein: CASSGQGTGANVLTF
CDR3 DNA: TGTGCCAGTAGCGGACAGGGTACCGGGGCCAACGTCCTGACTTTC

V gene: TRBV14
clone size: NA
J gene: TRBJ1-1
D gene: TRBD1
CDR3 protein: CASSHQVRGTETEAFF
CDR3 DNA: TGTGCCAGCAGCCACCAAGTCAGGGGGACGGAAACTGAAGCTTTCTTT

V gene: TRBV11-3
clone size: NA
J gene: TRBJ2-6
D gene: NA
CDR3 protein: CASSLTGMAGANVLTF
CDR3 DNA: TGTGCCAGCAGCTTAACAGGGATGGCCGGGGCCAACGTCCTGACTTTC

V gene: TRBV5-1
clone size: few
J gene: TRBJ2-7
D gene: TRBD1
CDR3 protein: CASSLVWDSRSSYEQYF
CDR3 DNA: TGCGCCAGCAGCTTGGTGTGGGACAGCCGGAGCTCCTACGAGCAGTACTTC

V gene: TRBV19
clone size: few
J gene: TRBJ1-6
D gene: NA
CDR3 protein: CASSIQGSYNSPLHF
CDR3 DNA: TGTGCCAGTAGTATACAGGGCTCCTATAATTCACCCCTCCACTTT

V gene: TRBV2
clone size: few
J gene: TRBJ2-7
D gene: NA
CDR3 protein: CASSTGLLGNEQYF
CDR3 DNA: TGTGCCAGCAGTACAGGCCTCTTAGGGAACGAGCAGTACTTC

V gene: TRBV5-1
clone size: few
J gene: TRBJ1-4
D gene: TRBD1
CDR3 protein: CASSLTGGANEKLFF
CDR3 DNA: TGCGCCAGCAGCCTTACAGGGGGGGCTAATGAAAAACTGTTTTTT

V gene: TRBV6-6
clone size: few
J gene: TRBJ2-2
D gene: NA
CDR3 protein: CASSYSGNTGELFF
CDR3 DNA: TGTGCCAGCAGCTACTCCGGGAACACCGGGGAGCTGTTTTTT

V gene: TRBV5-1
clone size: NA
J gene: TRBJ1-1
D gene: NA
CDR3 protein: CASSRAGQHMNTEAFF
CDR3 DNA: TGCGCCAGCAGCCGAGCCGGACAGCACATGAACACTGAAGCTTTCTTT

V gene: TRBV15
clone size: NA
J gene: TRBJ2-7
D gene: TRBD1
CDR3 protein: CATRSTGSYEQYF
CDR3 DNA: TGTGCCACCCGTTCGACAGGGTCCTACGAGCAGTACTTC